Following are 18 T cell receptor beta chains from one sample sequenced in a study of T cell responses to AZD1222 COVID-19 vaccine. Using immunoSEQ multiplex PCR, the repertoire was profiled, and TCRdb retains in-frame clones only, with some absent. The table includes 130,000 or so clones, more than 90% detected once. The material sequenced was peripheral blood, taken 28 days after the second AZD1222 dose. These receptor sequences come from an adult who received the AZD1222 COVID-19 vaccine.

CDR3 amino acids: CASREMAGGGGTEAFF. The CDR3 DNA reads as TGTGCCAGTAGGGAGATGGCAGGGGGCGGCGGCACTGAAGCTTTCTTT. The chain joins TRBV19 to TRBJ1-1; 8 bases agree with TRBD1. Germline lookup yields CDR1 LNHDA and CDR2 SQIVND (reference sequence). This CDR3 has 16 residues. V lost 6 bases, J lost 4 bases, and 13 bases stayed unmatched.

The chain combines TRBV6-5 with TRBJ2-4; D assignment may be TRBD1 or TRBD2 (5 bases each). This CDR3 has 15 residues. With 0 bases removed from V and 6 bases from J, the gap between germline ends came to 12 bases. Per the germline V gene, CDR1 is MNHEY and CDR2 is SVGAGI. The CDR3 DNA reads TGTGCCAGCAGTTACTCTGGGGGACGAGGAAACATTCAGTACTTC. Translation: CASSYSGGRGNIQYF.

The gene calls are TRBV5-6 and TRBJ2-7; D is perhaps TRBD2 (5 bases). The CDR3 loop spans 12 amino acids. The germline V gene encodes CDR1 SGHDT and CDR2 YYEEEE. V dropped 0 bases and J dropped 11 bases, with 12 bases sitting between them. CDR3 sequence reads: CASSLGSEAEYF. CDR3 sequence (DNA): TGTGCCAGCAGCTTGGGTTCCGAAGCGGAGTACTTC.

The chain recombines TRBV24-1 with TRBJ1-1; D may be TRBD1 (5 bases). CDR1 KGHDR and CDR2 SFDVKD come from the germline V gene. Between the trimmed V and J ends, which lost 5 bases and 7 bases, there was a span of 10 bases. CDR3 length equals 12 residues. Written as DNA, the CDR3 is TGTGCCACCAGTGCAGGGTGGGGTGAAGCTTTCTTT. Its translation is CATSAGWGEAFF.

V and J are TRBV7-9 and TRBJ2-5; maybe TRBD2 (6 bases). V was clipped by 8 bases and J by 2 bases, with 18 bases between them. Germline V gene sequence: CDR1 SEHNR, CDR2 FQNEAQ (reference sequence). The CDR3 extends over 15 amino acids. This chain's CDR3 is CASSGGAGLQETQYF. In DNA form, the CDR3 reads TGTGCCAGCTCCGGGGGAGCGGGCCTACAAGAGACCCAGTACTTC.

CDR3 nucleotide sequence: TGTGCCAGCAGTGGCGGGACAGGGTTAACTAATGAAAAACTGTTTTTT. Translated: CASSGGTGLTNEKLFF. This chain joins TRBV2 and TRBJ1-4, with TRBD1 matching over 9 bases. Germline loops: CDR1 SNHLY, CDR2 FYNNEI. The V and J ends lost 4 bases and 1 base, in that order; junction bases with no gene match: 4. The CDR3 contains 16 residues. Full variable domain (missing parts from reference TRBV2 and TRBJ1-4): EPEVTQTPSHQVTQMGQEVILRCVPISNHLYFYWYRQILGQKVEFLVSFYNNEISEKSEIFDDQFSVERPDGSNFTLKIRSTKLEDSAMYFCASSGGTGLTNEKLFFGSGTQLSVL.

J is TRBJ1-2 and V is TRBV5-8; D call uncertain. The CDR3 runs to 10 residues. In germline, CDR1 is SGHTS, CDR2 YDEGEE. Trimming left V 2 bases short and J 8 bases short, with 4 bases between. The CDR3 DNA reads TGTGCCAGCAGCTTCATCGGCTACACCTTC. This gives the protein CASSFIGYTF.

The chain employs TRBV7-9 and TRBJ2-1; D is ambiguous. Per the germline V gene, CDR1 is SEHNR and CDR2 is FQNEAQ (reference sequence). This CDR3 spans 14 amino acids. V lost 1 base and J lost 1, with 5 bases in between. The CDR3 loop reads CASSLEDSYNEQFF. CDR3 bases: TGTGCCAGCAGCTTAGAGGATTCCTACAATGAGCAGTTCTTC.

The chain combines TRBV19 with TRBJ1-1; TRBD1 matches 9 bases. The CDR3 extends over 16 amino acids. CDR1 and CDR2 (germline): LNHDA, SQIVND (reference sequence). With V trimmed by 5 bases and J by 4 bases, 11 bases remained unmatched. CDR3 nucleotide sequence: TGTGCCAGTAGTGTCACCGGGACAGGGACCCTCACTGAAGCTTTCTTT. Protein: CASSVTGTGTLTEAFF.

The rearrangement links TRBV6-5 to TRBJ2-1, with 12 bases that match TRBD2. The CDR3 covers 16 residues. Germline CDR1 MNHEY, CDR2 SVGAGI. After removal of 2 bases from V and 9 bases from J, the junction contained 8 bases not matched to a gene. The CDR3 protein is CASSYPRGGLAGEQFF. As DNA, the CDR3 is TGTGCCAGCAGTTACCCCCGAGGGGGACTAGCGGGTGAGCAGTTCTTC.

This sequence joins TRBV3-1 (or the pseudogene TRBV3-2) and TRBJ1-2; unclear D gene. Trimming removed 5 bases at V and 8 bases at J, with 27 bases between. Germline CDR1 is LGHDT and CDR2 is YNNKEL (reference sequence). The CDR3 totals 17 residues. For the CDR3, the DNA is TGTGCCAGCAGCGCAACCTCGGGCCTAATTACTCGAGGGGGCTACACCTTC. Amino acid sequence: CASSATSGLITRGGYTF.

A note on this clone: One end of the junction fails to match germline, which may point to a read error. In DNA form, the CDR3 reads TGCAGCGTGGAAGAAGAGGGGACCACTTCCTACAATGAGCAGTTCTTC. Translated, it gives CSVEEEGTTSYNEQFF. The chain is built from TRBV29-1 and TRBJ2-1; D is possibly TRBD1 or TRBD2 (5 bases each). Germline CDR1 reads SQVTM; CDR2 reads ANQGSEA. The CDR3 totals 16 residues.

This chain links TRBV9 with TRBJ1-1; D is ambiguous. This CDR3 comprises 14 residues. V was shortened by 4 bases and J by 2 bases, with 12 bases between the two germline ends. The germline V gene has CDR1 SGDLS and CDR2 YYNGEE. The CDR3 DNA reads TGTGCCAGCAGCCCAACGGACGGAAACACTGAAGCTTTCTTT. Its protein is CASSPTDGNTEAFF.

The chain employs TRBV18 and TRBJ1-2, with 10 bases aligning to TRBD1. V shed 3 bases, J shed 4 bases, and the junction held 5 bases outside the gene matches. Germline V gives CDR1 KGHSH, CDR2 LQKENI. The CDR3 is 15 amino acids. The CDR3 nucleotides are TGTGCCAGCTCACCCGACAGGGGGCTTGGCTATGGCTACACCTTC. Translated: CASSPDRGLGYGYTF.

The chain couples TRBV7-9 to TRBJ2-3; 9 bases agree with TRBD2. Trimming cost V 2 bases and J 4 bases; bases outside gene matches: 16. The germline gives CDR1 SEHNR, CDR2 FQNEAQ (reference sequence). CDR3 length: 19 residues. In DNA, the CDR3 is TGTGCCAGCAGCTTATCTATCGGCGGGTCGCGGGGGGGCCCAGATACGCAGTATTTT. Translated, it gives CASSLSIGGSRGGPDTQYF.

The rearrangement joins TRBV19 to TRBJ1-2; D perhaps matches TRBD1 (5 bases). Per germline, CDR1 LNHDA and CDR2 SQIVND (reference sequence). The germline V and J ends were trimmed by 0 bases and 4 bases, with 15 bases remaining between them. This CDR3 contains 16 residues. Written as DNA, the CDR3 is TGTGCCAGTAGTATAGACCCGGCAGGGAATCGCTATGGCTACACCTTC. Protein sequence: CASSIDPAGNRYGYTF.

The chain has TRBV7-3 and TRBJ1-1; 7 bases align to TRBD1. This CDR3 spans 13 amino acids. The V gene end was trimmed by 9 bases and the J gene end by 6 bases; junction bases not matched to a gene: 10. Germline lookup yields CDR1 SGHTA and CDR2 FQGTGA. CDR3 residues: CASQTGPGAEAFF. CDR3 in DNA: TGTGCCAGTCAGACAGGGCCGGGCGCTGAAGCTTTCTTT.

This chain joins TRBV5-6 and TRBJ2-7, with D hard to call. V lost 0 bases and J 2 bases, leaving 6 bases between the germline ends. The CDR3 loop spans 13 amino acids. Germline CDR1 and CDR2: SGHDT and YYEEEE. For the CDR3, the DNA is TGTGCCAGCAGCTTGGCCCTACCCTACGAGCAGTACTTC. It specifies CASSLALPYEQYF.